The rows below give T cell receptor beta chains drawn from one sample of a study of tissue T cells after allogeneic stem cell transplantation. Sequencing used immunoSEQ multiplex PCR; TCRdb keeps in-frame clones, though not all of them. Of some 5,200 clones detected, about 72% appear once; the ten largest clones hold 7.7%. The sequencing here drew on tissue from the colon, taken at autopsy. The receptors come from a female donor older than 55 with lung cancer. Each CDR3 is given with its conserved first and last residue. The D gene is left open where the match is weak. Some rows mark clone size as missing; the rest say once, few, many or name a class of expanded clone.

cdr3_nt: TGCGCCAGCACCCAGGGGTTGAACACTGAAGCTTTCTTT
cdr3_aa: CASTQGLNTEAFF
d_call: -
j_call: TRBJ1-1
v_call: TRBV5-1
clone_size: -

cdr3_nt: TGTGCCAGCAGCTTTCTTTCCGCCGGGACAGGCCTTAGTAACTCCCTGTTTTTT
cdr3_aa: CASSFLSAGTGLSNSLFF
d_call: TRBD1
j_call: TRBJ2-2
v_call: TRBV5-6
clone_size: -

cdr3_nt: TGTGCCTGTGGGGTCCCACGTGGGGGCTACAATGAGCAGTTCTTC
cdr3_aa: CACGVPRGGYNEQFF
d_call: -
j_call: TRBJ2-1
v_call: TRBV30
clone_size: -

cdr3_nt: TGTGCCAGCAGTTCAAACATTATGGGGAACACCATATATTTT
cdr3_aa: CASSSNIMGNTIYF
d_call: -
j_call: TRBJ1-3
v_call: TRBV7-8
clone_size: few

cdr3_nt: TGTGCCAGCTCACCGGGCGTTGTGGACTCCTATGGCTACACCTTC
cdr3_aa: CASSPGVVDSYGYTF
d_call: -
j_call: TRBJ1-2
v_call: TRBV18
clone_size: -

cdr3_nt: TGTGCCAGCAGCTTGGGGGCCCTAGCGGGGGGGCTCCAAGAGACCCAGTACTTC
cdr3_aa: CASSLGALAGGLQETQYF
d_call: TRBD2
j_call: TRBJ2-5
v_call: TRBV7-2
clone_size: -

cdr3_nt: TGTGCCAGCAGCCAAGCACAGGGCCGGGCAGCCAACGTCCTGACTTTC
cdr3_aa: CASSQAQGRAANVLTF
d_call: -
j_call: TRBJ2-6
v_call: TRBV3-1/TRBV3-2
clone_size: -

cdr3_nt: TGTGCCAGCAGTTTTAAGGGCGCGTACAATCAGCCCCAGCATTTT
cdr3_aa: CASSFKGAYNQPQHF
d_call: -
j_call: TRBJ1-5
v_call: TRBV28
clone_size: few

cdr3_nt: TGCGCCAGCAGCTCGACAGGGGACTATGGCTACACCTTC
cdr3_aa: CASSSTGDYGYTF
d_call: TRBD1
j_call: TRBJ1-2
v_call: TRBV5-1
clone_size: -

cdr3_nt: TGTGCCAGCAGCCTCGGGGGTTCTGGGGCCAACGTCCTGACTTTC
cdr3_aa: CASSLGGSGANVLTF
d_call: -
j_call: TRBJ2-6
v_call: TRBV3-1/TRBV3-2
clone_size: -

cdr3_nt: TGTGCCAGCAGCTCAGGACAGTCCCCCTCAGAGACCCAGTACTTC
cdr3_aa: CASSSGQSPSETQYF
d_call: -
j_call: TRBJ2-5
v_call: TRBV7-8
clone_size: few

cdr3_nt: TGCGCCAGCAGCCAAGGGCGAGGGGCTCACACTGAAGCTTTCTTT
cdr3_aa: CASSQGRGAHTEAFF
d_call: -
j_call: TRBJ1-1
v_call: TRBV4-1
clone_size: large

cdr3_nt: TGCGCCAGCAGACAGGGCTTGAACACTGAAGCTTTCTTT
cdr3_aa: CASRQGLNTEAFF
d_call: -
j_call: TRBJ1-1
v_call: TRBV5-1
clone_size: -

cdr3_nt: TGCGCCAGCAGCCAAGCGCAGGCCCAGGCGGGGGCCAACGTCCTGACTTTC
cdr3_aa: CASSQAQAQAGANVLTF
d_call: -
j_call: TRBJ2-6
v_call: TRBV4-3
clone_size: large